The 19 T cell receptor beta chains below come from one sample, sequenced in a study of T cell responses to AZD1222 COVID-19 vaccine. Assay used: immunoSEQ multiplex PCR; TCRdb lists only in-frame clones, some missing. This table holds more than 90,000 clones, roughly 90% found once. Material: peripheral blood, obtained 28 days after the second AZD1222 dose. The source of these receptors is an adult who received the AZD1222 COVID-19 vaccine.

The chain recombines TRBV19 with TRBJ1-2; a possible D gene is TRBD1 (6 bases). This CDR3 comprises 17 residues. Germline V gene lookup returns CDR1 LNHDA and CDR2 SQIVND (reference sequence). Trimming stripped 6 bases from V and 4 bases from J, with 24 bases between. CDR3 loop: CASSSGHGTFITYGYTF. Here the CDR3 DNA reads TGTGCCAGTAGCTCAGGGCATGGGACATTTATCACCTATGGCTACACCTTC. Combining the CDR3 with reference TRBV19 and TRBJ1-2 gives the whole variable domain DGGITQSPKYLFRKEGQNVTLSCEQNLNHDAMYWYRQDPGQGLRLIYYSQIVNDFQKGDIAEGYSVSREKKESFPLTVTSAQKNPTAFYLCASSSGHGTFITYGYTFGSGTRLTVV.

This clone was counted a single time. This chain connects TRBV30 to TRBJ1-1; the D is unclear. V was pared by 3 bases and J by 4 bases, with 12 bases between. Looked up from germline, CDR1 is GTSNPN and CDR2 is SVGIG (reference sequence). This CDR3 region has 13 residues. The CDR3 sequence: CAWRLGSATEAFF. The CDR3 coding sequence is TGTGCCTGGAGACTTGGGTCGGCCACTGAAGCTTTCTTT.

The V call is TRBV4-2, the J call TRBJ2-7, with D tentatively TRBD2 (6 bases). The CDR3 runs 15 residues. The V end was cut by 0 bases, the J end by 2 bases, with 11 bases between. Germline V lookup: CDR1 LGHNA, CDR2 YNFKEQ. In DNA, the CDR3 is TGTGCCAGCAGCCAAGACGTGGGAGGAACCTACGAGCAGTACTTC. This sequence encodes CASSQDVGGTYEQYF.

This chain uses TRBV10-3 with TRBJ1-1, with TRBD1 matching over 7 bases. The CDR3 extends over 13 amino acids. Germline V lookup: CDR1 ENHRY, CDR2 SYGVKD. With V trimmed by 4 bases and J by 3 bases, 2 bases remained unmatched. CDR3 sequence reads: CAISGDRDTEAFF. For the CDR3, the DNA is TGTGCCATCAGTGGGGACAGAGACACTGAAGCTTTCTTT.

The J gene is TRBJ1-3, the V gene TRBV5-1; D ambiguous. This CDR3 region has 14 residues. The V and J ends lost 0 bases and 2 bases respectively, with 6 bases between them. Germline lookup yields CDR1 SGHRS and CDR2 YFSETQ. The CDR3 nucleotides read TGCGCCAGCAGCTTGGTAGAGCCTGGAAACACCATATATTTT. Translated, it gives CASSLVEPGNTIYF.

In DNA, the CDR3 is TGTGCCAGCAGCTTAGCATCACTAGCGGTTGACCCCTCCTACAATGAGCAGTTCTTC. This gives the protein CASSLASLAVDPSYNEQFF. The J gene is TRBJ2-1, the V gene TRBV7-9; 8 bases are shared with TRBD2. With 0 bases clipped from V and 0 bases from J, the junction kept 10 bases outside the gene matches. CDR1 is SEHNR and CDR2 is FQNEAQ in the germline V gene (reference sequence). The CDR3 contains 19 residues. Full variable domain (outside the CDR3, taken from reference TRBV7-9 and TRBJ2-1): DTGVSQNPRHKITKRGQNVTFRCDPISEHNRLYWYRQTLGQGPEFLTYFQNEAQLEKSRLLSDRFSAERPKGSFSTLEIQRTEQGDSAMYLCASSLASLAVDPSYNEQFFGPGTRLTVL.

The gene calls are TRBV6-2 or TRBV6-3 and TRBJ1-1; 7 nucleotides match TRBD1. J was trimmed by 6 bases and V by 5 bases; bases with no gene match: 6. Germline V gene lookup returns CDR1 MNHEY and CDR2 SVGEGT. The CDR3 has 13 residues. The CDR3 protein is CASSPDRVAEAFF. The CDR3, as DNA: TGTGCCAGCAGTCCCGACAGGGTCGCTGAAGCTTTCTTT.

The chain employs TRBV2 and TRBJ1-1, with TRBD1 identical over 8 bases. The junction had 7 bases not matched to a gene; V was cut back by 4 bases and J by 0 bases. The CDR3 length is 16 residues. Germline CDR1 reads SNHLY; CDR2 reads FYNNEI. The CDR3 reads CASSGIGTGLNTEAFF. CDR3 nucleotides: TGTGCCAGCAGTGGAATTGGGACAGGACTGAACACTGAAGCTTTCTTT.

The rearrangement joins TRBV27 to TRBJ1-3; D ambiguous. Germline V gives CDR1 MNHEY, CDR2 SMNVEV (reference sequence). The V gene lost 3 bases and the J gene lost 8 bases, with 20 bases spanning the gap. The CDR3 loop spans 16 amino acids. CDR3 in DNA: TGTGCCAGCAGTTTGTCCTCCGGCGGCGGTTCGGACACCATATATTTT. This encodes CASSLSSGGGSDTIYF.

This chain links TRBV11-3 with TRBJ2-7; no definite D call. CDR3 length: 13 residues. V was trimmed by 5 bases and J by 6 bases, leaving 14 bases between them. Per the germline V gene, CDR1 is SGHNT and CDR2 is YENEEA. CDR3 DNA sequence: TGTGCCAGCAGCCTACAAGCAGGTTCCGAGCAGTACTTC. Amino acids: CASSLQAGSEQYF.

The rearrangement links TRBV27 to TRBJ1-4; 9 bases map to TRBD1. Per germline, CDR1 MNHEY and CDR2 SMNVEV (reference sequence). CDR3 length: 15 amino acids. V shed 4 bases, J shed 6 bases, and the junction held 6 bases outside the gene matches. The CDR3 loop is CASSSQGAGDEKLFF. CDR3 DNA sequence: TGTGCCAGCAGTTCACAGGGGGCGGGGGATGAAAAACTGTTTTTT. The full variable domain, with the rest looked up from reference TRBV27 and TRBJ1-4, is EAQVTQNPRYLITVTGKKLTVTCSQNMNHEYMSWYRQDPGLGLRQIYYSMNVEVTDKGDVPEGYKVSRKEKRNFPLILESPSPNQTSLYFCASSSQGAGDEKLFFGSGTQLSVL.

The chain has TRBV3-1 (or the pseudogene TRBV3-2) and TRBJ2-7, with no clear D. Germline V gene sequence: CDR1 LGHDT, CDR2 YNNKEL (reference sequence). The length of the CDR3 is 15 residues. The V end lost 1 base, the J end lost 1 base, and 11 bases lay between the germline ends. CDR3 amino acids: CASSQVPDGSYEQYF. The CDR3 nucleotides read TGTGCCAGCAGCCAAGTTCCGGACGGATCCTACGAGCAGTACTTC.

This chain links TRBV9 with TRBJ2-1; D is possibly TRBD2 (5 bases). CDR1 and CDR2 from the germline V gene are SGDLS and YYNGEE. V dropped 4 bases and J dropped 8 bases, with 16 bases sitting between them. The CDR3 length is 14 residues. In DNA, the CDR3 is TGTGCCAGCAGCCTAAGAGGGAGTGGTGATGAGCAGTTCTTC. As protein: CASSLRGSGDEQFF.

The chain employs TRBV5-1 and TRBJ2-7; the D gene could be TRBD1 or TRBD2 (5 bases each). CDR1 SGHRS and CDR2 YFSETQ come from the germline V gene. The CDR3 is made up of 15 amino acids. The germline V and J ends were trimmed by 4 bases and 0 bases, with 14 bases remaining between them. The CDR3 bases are TGCGCCAGCAGCCTACGGGACGTCTTCTCCTACGAGCAGTACTTC. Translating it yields CASSLRDVFSYEQYF.

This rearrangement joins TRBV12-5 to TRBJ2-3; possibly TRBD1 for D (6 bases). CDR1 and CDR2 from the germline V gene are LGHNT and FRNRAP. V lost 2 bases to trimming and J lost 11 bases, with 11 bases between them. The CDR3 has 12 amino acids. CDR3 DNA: TGTGCTAGTGGTTTGTGGACAGAAAGGCAGTATTTT. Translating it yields CASGLWTERQYF.

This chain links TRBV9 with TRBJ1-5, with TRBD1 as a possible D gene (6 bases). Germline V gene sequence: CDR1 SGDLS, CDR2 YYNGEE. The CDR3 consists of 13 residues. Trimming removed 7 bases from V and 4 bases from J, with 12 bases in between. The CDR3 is CASPGRGNQPQHF. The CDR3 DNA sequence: TGTGCCAGCCCAGGCAGGGGTAATCAGCCCCAGCATTTT.

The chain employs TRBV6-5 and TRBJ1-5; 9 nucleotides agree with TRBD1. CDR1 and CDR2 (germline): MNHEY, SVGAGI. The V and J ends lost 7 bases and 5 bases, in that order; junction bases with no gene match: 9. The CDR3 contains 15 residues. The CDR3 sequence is CASIKTGGRYQPQHF. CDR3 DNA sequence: TGTGCCAGCATTAAGACAGGGGGAAGATATCAGCCCCAGCATTTT.

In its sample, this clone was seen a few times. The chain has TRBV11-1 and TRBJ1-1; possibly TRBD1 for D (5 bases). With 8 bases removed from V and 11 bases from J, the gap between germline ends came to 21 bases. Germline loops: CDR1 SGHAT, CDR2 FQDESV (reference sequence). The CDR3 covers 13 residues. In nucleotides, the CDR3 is TGTGCCAGCCGCCAGTTAGGGGCCCCCTGGGCTTTCTTT. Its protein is CASRQLGAPWAFF.

DNA of the CDR3: TGTGCCAGCAGTCCTCACACGGGGGGTGAAAAACTGTTTTTT. It specifies CASSPHTGGEKLFF. This sequence joins TRBV6-5 and TRBJ1-4, with D tentatively TRBD1 (5 bases). Trimming removed 5 bases at V and 7 bases at J, with 14 bases between. CDR3 length: 14 residues. Germline CDR1 and CDR2: MNHEY and SVGAGI.